A selection of T cell receptor beta chains follows, all from one sample in a study of blood T cell repertoires in COVID-19. Measured with immunoSEQ multiplex PCR; TCRdb has only the in-frame clones, and not every one. The top ten clones hold 10% of a sample with a few hundred thousand clones, approximately 90% of them seen once. Sequenced sample: PBMCs or T cells enriched from blood (not recorded which). These receptors all stem from a woman aged 45-65 years who had recovered from COVID-19. CDR3s include the opening cysteine and the closing phenylalanine or tryptophan. The size field is filled for only some rows; it gives once, few, many or a size class.

v_call: TRBV18; clone_size: -; j_call: TRBJ1-2; cdr3_aa: CASSPQWTDRGDGYTF
v_call: TRBV12-3/TRBV12-4; clone_size: -; j_call: TRBJ2-5; cdr3_aa: CASSLGTIETQYF
v_call: TRBV7-9; clone_size: -; j_call: TRBJ1-4; cdr3_aa: CASSLEYKGRLFF
v_call: TRBV19; clone_size: once; j_call: TRBJ1-1; cdr3_aa: CAVGQEGTEAFF
v_call: TRBV7-8; clone_size: -; j_call: TRBJ1-6; cdr3_aa: CASSPRVSYNSPLHF
v_call: TRBV4-1; clone_size: -; j_call: TRBJ1-5; cdr3_aa: CASSQTGGVGQPQHF
v_call: TRBV7-7; clone_size: -; j_call: TRBJ2-1; cdr3_aa: CASSLKFLGASYNEQFF
v_call: TRBV6-2/TRBV6-3; clone_size: -; j_call: TRBJ1-3; cdr3_aa: CASSPAHISGNTIYF
v_call: TRBV5-6; clone_size: few; j_call: TRBJ1-6; cdr3_aa: CASSLERGQLSSYNSPLHF
v_call: TRBV19; clone_size: -; j_call: TRBJ1-5; cdr3_aa: CASSVFAPSGGINSNQPQHF
v_call: TRBV19; clone_size: -; j_call: TRBJ2-2; cdr3_aa: CASSSTTANTGELFF
v_call: TRBV7-9; clone_size: once; j_call: TRBJ1-4; cdr3_aa: CASSFGQQYELLFF
v_call: TRBV7-2; clone_size: -; j_call: TRBJ2-7; cdr3_aa: CASSFGTSGEQYF
v_call: TRBV5-6; clone_size: -; j_call: TRBJ2-5; cdr3_aa: CASSPSRGAETQYF
v_call: TRBV12-3/TRBV12-4; clone_size: -; j_call: TRBJ2-7; cdr3_aa: CASRGGTYEQYF
v_call: TRBV21-1; clone_size: -; j_call: TRBJ1-2; cdr3_aa: CASSKAGQADYGYTF
v_call: TRBV19; clone_size: -; j_call: TRBJ2-7; cdr3_aa: CASSIQGAGYEQYF
v_call: TRBV3-1/TRBV3-2; clone_size: once; j_call: TRBJ2-7; cdr3_aa: CASRGRGAYEQYF
v_call: TRBV27; clone_size: -; j_call: TRBJ2-1; cdr3_aa: CASSSPGTSGGTAYNEQFF
v_call: TRBV19; clone_size: -; j_call: TRBJ1-5; cdr3_aa: CASSLTLNQPQHF
v_call: TRBV19; clone_size: -; j_call: TRBJ1-6; cdr3_aa: CATKDRAFNSPLHF
v_call: TRBV2; clone_size: -; j_call: TRBJ1-4; cdr3_aa: CASRLQGGKLFF
v_call: TRBV10-3; clone_size: -; j_call: TRBJ1-1; cdr3_aa: CAISLTGDTEAFF
v_call: TRBV2; clone_size: -; j_call: TRBJ1-5; cdr3_aa: CASSEWGVGDQPQHF
v_call: TRBV28; clone_size: -; j_call: TRBJ2-3; cdr3_aa: CASKAGGSTDTQYF
v_call: TRBV5-5; clone_size: -; j_call: TRBJ2-1; cdr3_aa: CASSLDPAGGFMVDEQFF
v_call: TRBV6-5; clone_size: -; j_call: TRBJ1-2; cdr3_aa: CASTRDRGPGGGYTF
v_call: TRBV3-1/TRBV3-2; clone_size: -; j_call: TRBJ1-1; cdr3_aa: CASSQDGQITEAFF
v_call: TRBV4-1; clone_size: -; j_call: TRBJ1-1; cdr3_aa: CASSQVGRVRKNTEAFF
v_call: TRBV2; clone_size: -; j_call: TRBJ2-7; cdr3_aa: CASRAGTSGGAAEYF
v_call: TRBV14; clone_size: -; j_call: TRBJ2-2; cdr3_aa: CASSQATGLTGELFF
v_call: TRBV7-6; clone_size: -; j_call: TRBJ2-7; cdr3_aa: CASSFNRGSREQYF
v_call: TRBV5-6; clone_size: -; j_call: TRBJ1-1; cdr3_aa: CASSLFKGLRTEAFF
v_call: TRBV19; clone_size: -; j_call: TRBJ1-1; cdr3_aa: CASSAVQPGLTEAFF
v_call: TRBV24-1; clone_size: -; j_call: TRBJ1-4; cdr3_aa: CATSDWGRTTNEKLFF
v_call: TRBV7-9; clone_size: -; j_call: TRBJ1-6; cdr3_aa: CASSSPRDRANSPLHF
v_call: TRBV12-3/TRBV12-4; clone_size: -; j_call: TRBJ2-5; cdr3_aa: CASSLVAETQYF
v_call: TRBV28; clone_size: -; j_call: TRBJ2-1; cdr3_aa: CASSPGPEQFF
v_call: TRBV5-4; clone_size: -; j_call: TRBJ2-1; cdr3_aa: CASSLTGGNEQFF
v_call: TRBV3-1/TRBV3-2; clone_size: -; j_call: TRBJ2-1; cdr3_aa: CASTPGGAPNEQFF